These 30 T cell receptor beta chains were all obtained from the same sample, sequenced in a study of blood T cell repertoires in COVID-19. Produced via immunoSEQ multiplex PCR; TCRdb's table is partial and in-frame only. The sample has 150,000 or so clones; approximately 86% are singletons. Sequencing input: PBMCs or T cells enriched from blood (not recorded which). Source of these receptors: a woman aged 40 to 50 who had been exposed to COVID-19.

V gene TRBV5-1 combines with J gene TRBJ2-5; maybe TRBD2 (5 bases). Germline CDR1 SGHRS, CDR2 YFSETQ. V shed 0 bases and J shed 8 bases, with 14 bases lying between them. This CDR3 contains 14 residues. CDR3 loop: CASSLASGEATQYF. The CDR3 nucleotides are TGCGCCAGCAGCTTGGCCAGCGGTGAAGCTACCCAGTACTTC.

DNA for the CDR3: TGCGCCAGCAGCTTAGGACAGCTTAATTCACCCCTCCACTTT. This translates into CASSLGQLNSPLHF. This rearrangement joins TRBV5-1 to TRBJ1-6; tentative D call: TRBD1 (6 bases). There are 14 residues in the CDR3. Germline CDR1 and CDR2: SGHRS and YFSETQ. V dropped 2 bases and J dropped 6 bases, with 9 bases sitting between them.

The J gene is TRBJ2-5, the V gene TRBV19; 9 nucleotides align to TRBD1. From germline, CDR1 is LNHDA and CDR2 SQIVND (reference sequence). The CDR3 runs 16 residues. V was clipped by 5 bases and J by 5 bases; unmatched bases: 12. Here the CDR3 reads CASSQRGTGSQETQYF. The CDR3, as DNA: TGTGCCAGTAGTCAACGAGGGACAGGGAGTCAGGAGACCCAGTACTTC.

In regard to this clone: Other nucleotide sequences in the sample specify the same CDR3. The chain links TRBV5-1 to TRBJ1-5, with no clear D. The CDR3 runs 14 residues. Germline lookup yields CDR1 SGHRS and CDR2 YFSETQ. The V end lost 4 bases, the J end lost 0 bases, and 8 bases lay between the germline ends. CDR3 residues: CASSPSSSNQPQHF. In DNA, the CDR3 is TGCGCCAGCAGCCCGTCCTCTAGCAATCAGCCCCAGCATTTT.

This clone was recorded once. V is TRBV19 and J is TRBJ2-3; 12 bases fit TRBD2. Germline CDR1 and CDR2: LNHDA and SQIVND (reference sequence). The CDR3 sequence is 14 residues long. J was trimmed by 5 bases and V by 7 bases; bases with no gene match: 4. CDR3: CASIGGLAGDTQYF. The CDR3 bases are TGTGCCAGTATCGGGGGACTAGCGGGAGATACGCAGTATTTT.

This clone was seen more than once but under ten times. V is TRBV18 and J is TRBJ1-6, with TRBD1 matching 7 bases. The CDR3 runs to 16 residues. Germline V CDR1 and CDR2: KGHSH, LQKENI. With 2 bases clipped from V and 7 bases from J, the junction kept 8 bases outside the gene matches. The CDR3 here is CASSPVEGGENSPLHF. CDR3 nucleotides: TGTGCCAGCTCACCAGTTGAAGGGGGCGAGAATTCACCCCTCCACTTT.

The chain couples TRBV28 to TRBJ1-5; D unresolved. This CDR3 comprises 15 residues. The germline CDR1 and CDR2 sequences are MDHEN and SYDVKM. Trimming pared 2 bases from V and 4 bases from J, leaving 12 bases between. The CDR3 DNA sequence: TGTGCCAGCAGTTTACCGGGTCCGAAAAATCAGCCCCAGCATTTT. This sequence encodes CASSLPGPKNQPQHF.

This chain joins TRBV7-2 and TRBJ2-1, with 9 nucleotides matching TRBD1. V was pared by 4 bases and J by 7 bases, with 5 bases of the junction left unmatched. The CDR3 contains 14 residues. Germline V gene sequence: CDR1 SGHTA, CDR2 FQGNSA. CDR3 sequence reads: CASSSPGTGNEQFF. CDR3 DNA: TGTGCCAGCAGCTCGCCCGGGACAGGGAATGAGCAGTTCTTC. Full variable domain (missing parts from reference TRBV7-2 and TRBJ2-1): GAGVSQSPSNKVTEKGKDVELRCDPISGHTALYWYRQSLGQGLEFLIYFQGNSAPDKSGLPSDRFSAERTGGSVSTLTIQRTQQEDSAVYLCASSSPGTGNEQFFGPGTRLTVL.

The V call is TRBV5-1, the J call TRBJ2-7, with 10 bases aligning to TRBD2. This CDR3 spans 16 amino acids. Looked up from germline, CDR1 is SGHRS and CDR2 is YFSETQ. The V segment lost 0 bases and the J segment 2 bases; nucleotides outside the gene matches: 5. For the CDR3, the DNA is TGCGCCAGCAGCTTGGAAGCTGGACTAGCGGCCTACGAGCAGTACTTC. It encodes CASSLEAGLAAYEQYF.

This clone has just one count. The V and J genes are TRBV6-1 and TRBJ2-5; D is undetermined. The CDR3 covers 13 residues. From germline, CDR1 is MNHNS and CDR2 SASEGT. V lost 2 bases, J lost 5 bases, and 9 bases lay in between. The CDR3 here is CASSESPAETQYF. The CDR3 DNA sequence: TGTGCCAGCAGTGAATCTCCTGCGGAGACCCAGTACTTC.

The chain links TRBV29-1 to TRBJ1-1; perhaps TRBD1 as D (6 bases). V was trimmed by 5 bases and J by 1 base, leaving 11 bases between them. The CDR3 consists of 13 residues. The germline CDR1 and CDR2 sequences are SQVTM and ANQGSEA. CDR3 loop: CSVRRQANTEAFF. For the CDR3, the DNA is TGCAGCGTTCGAAGACAGGCGAACACTGAAGCTTTCTTT.

The gene calls are TRBV7-2 and TRBJ2-7; the D gene is possibly TRBD1 (7 bases). V shed 4 bases and J shed 2 bases, with 18 bases lying between them. CDR1 is SGHTA, CDR2 FQGNSA, per germline. The CDR3 contains 16 residues. In nucleotides, the CDR3 is TGTGCCAGCAGCTCTTCTCTAGGAGGGGGCCCCTACGAGCAGTACTTC. Residues: CASSSSLGGGPYEQYF.

The J gene is TRBJ2-5, the V gene TRBV6-6, with 7 bases fitting TRBD1. The CDR3 is made up of 14 amino acids. Per the germline V gene, CDR1 is MNHNY and CDR2 is SVGAGI (reference sequence). V was pared by 2 bases and J by 1 base, with 1 base of the junction left unmatched. The CDR3: CASSYGQVQETQYF. DNA of the CDR3: TGTGCCAGCAGTTACGGACAGGTCCAAGAGACCCAGTACTTC.

This chain connects TRBV6-2 or TRBV6-3 to TRBJ1-1; 9 nucleotides line up with TRBD1. Per the germline V gene, CDR1 is MNHEY and CDR2 is SVGEGT. The CDR3 is 16 amino acids. V was clipped by 1 base and J by 5 bases; unmatched bases: 8. The CDR3 DNA sequence: TGTGCCAGCAGTTACTGGGGACAGGGCGGACGGACTGAAGCTTTCTTT. Its translation: CASSYWGQGGRTEAFF.

V gene TRBV9 combines with J gene TRBJ1-1; D not resolved. This CDR3 is built from 15 residues. Per germline, CDR1 SGDLS and CDR2 YYNGEE. V was pared by 3 bases and J by 0 bases, with 12 bases between. For the CDR3, the DNA is TGTGCCAGCAGCGGACCTGAGGGTTTGAACACTGAAGCTTTCTTT. Translated: CASSGPEGLNTEAFF.

This clone was counted once. The chain recombines TRBV11-2 with TRBJ2-3; D call uncertain. Germline CDR1 is SGHAT and CDR2 is FQNNGV. Trimming took 4 bases from V and 4 from J, leaving 15 bases between them. There are 15 residues in the CDR3. CDR3: CASSYDRGPPDTQYF. Written as DNA, the CDR3 is TGTGCCAGCAGCTATGACCGAGGCCCCCCAGATACGCAGTATTTT.

This chain connects TRBV7-9 to TRBJ2-7, with D possibly TRBD2 on 7 matching bases. Germline values: CDR1 SEHNR, CDR2 FQNEAQ (reference sequence). The CDR3 totals 15 residues. V lost 1 base and J lost 0, with 10 bases in between. The CDR3: CASSLVGGHSYEQYF. The CDR3 bases are TGTGCCAGCAGCTTAGTCGGGGGGCACTCCTACGAGCAGTACTTC.

The genes are TRBV6-5 and TRBJ1-2; 10 bases are a match to TRBD1. CDR3 length equals 15 residues. The ends lost 9 bases at V and 0 bases at J; junction bases unmatched: 7. Germline lookup yields CDR1 MNHEY and CDR2 SVGAGI. The CDR3, as DNA: TGTGCCAGTTGGACAGGGGGTCCCACTAACTATGGCTACACCTTC. Protein sequence: CASWTGGPTNYGYTF.

V gene TRBV9 combines with J gene TRBJ1-5, with D maybe TRBD1 (6 bases). V lost 3 bases, J lost 6 bases, and 13 bases lay in between. Germline loops: CDR1 SGDLS, CDR2 YYNGEE. The CDR3 loop spans 14 amino acids. In nucleotides, the CDR3 is TGTGCCAGCAGCGCGGAACAGGGAGTTCAGCCCCAGCATTTT. It specifies CASSAEQGVQPQHF.

The sample holds one count of this clone. The chain couples TRBV27 to TRBJ1-6; 9 positions match TRBD1. CDR1 MNHEY and CDR2 SMNVEV come from the germline V gene (reference sequence). The CDR3 contains 15 residues. J gave up 8 bases and V 5 bases, and 7 bases lay outside the gene matches. The CDR3: CASSKMTGGDSPLHF. CDR3 in DNA: TGTGCCAGCAGTAAGATGACAGGGGGTGATTCACCCCTCCACTTT.

In this sample, this clone turned up once. The rearrangement joins TRBV4-2 to TRBJ1-2, with D hard to call. Germline V lookup: CDR1 LGHNA, CDR2 YNFKEQ. The CDR3 is made up of 13 amino acids. V was shortened by 0 bases and J by 2 bases, with 4 bases between the two germline ends. CDR3 sequence reads: CASSQDVNYGYTF. DNA of the CDR3: TGTGCCAGCAGCCAAGACGTGAACTATGGCTACACCTTC.

The V call is TRBV7-2, the J call TRBJ1-2, with a possible D match to TRBD1 (5 bases). This CDR3 has 14 amino acids. Germline assignment: CDR1 SGHTA and CDR2 FQGNSA. The V end was cut by 1 base, the J end by 5 bases, with 11 bases between. CDR3 DNA sequence: TGTGCCAGCAGCTTAGTATTCGGGGGATATGGCTACACCTTC. It translates to CASSLVFGGYGYTF.

V is TRBV6-2 or TRBV6-3 and J is TRBJ2-7; D perhaps matches TRBD1 (6 bases). Germline values: CDR1 MNHEY, CDR2 SVGEGT. The CDR3 spans 17 residues. The V and J ends lost 0 bases and 2 bases respectively, with 17 bases between them. The CDR3 region has the DNA TGTGCCAGCAGTTACTCGCCTTCAACAGGGATGGCCTACGAGCAGTACTTC. As protein: CASSYSPSTGMAYEQYF.

The genes are TRBV29-1 and TRBJ2-1; 7 bases are a match to TRBD1. This CDR3 comprises 14 residues. After removal of 4 bases from V and 2 bases from J, the junction contained 5 bases not matched to a gene. Germline CDR1 is SQVTM and CDR2 is ANQGSEA. The CDR3 here is CSVVGGQAYNEQFF. DNA of the CDR3: TGCAGCGTTGTAGGTGGACAGGCCTACAATGAGCAGTTCTTC.

This chain joins TRBV4-1 and TRBJ2-3, with no clear D. Trimming removed 1 base at V and 1 base at J, with 12 bases between. The germline V gene encodes CDR1 MGHRA and CDR2 YSYEKL. This CDR3 comprises 16 residues. Here the CDR3 DNA reads TGCGCCAGCAGCCAAGTTTTCCTAGGAGGCACAGATACGCAGTATTTT. It is translated as CASSQVFLGGTDTQYF.

About this clone: Other nucleotide sequences from this sample produce the same CDR3. The gene calls are TRBV29-1 and TRBJ1-2; 7 positions agree with TRBD1. The germline V gene encodes CDR1 SQVTM and CDR2 ANQGSEA. After removal of 6 bases from V and 8 bases from J, the junction contained 6 bases not matched to a gene. This CDR3 comprises 11 residues. CDR3 sequence reads: CSVASGGGYTF. The CDR3 DNA reads TGCAGCGTCGCTTCAGGGGGAGGCTACACCTTC.

For the CDR3, the DNA is TGTGCCAGCAGTGAAAGAGGGACAGGGGGCGTGACCAGTTCACCCCTCCACTTT. Residues: CASSERGTGGVTSSPLHF. This rearrangement joins TRBV6-1 to TRBJ1-6; 12 bases align to TRBD1. CDR3 length: 18 amino acids. Unmatched junction bases numbered 11, after V lost 2 bases and J lost 9 bases. Germline V gene sequence: CDR1 MNHNS, CDR2 SASEGT.

This chain connects TRBV6-6 to TRBJ1-5; 7 bases line up with TRBD1. Germline V gene sequence: CDR1 MNHNY, CDR2 SVGAGI (reference sequence). The J segment lost 9 bases and the V segment lost 5 bases, leaving 19 bases of the junction unmatched. This CDR3 contains 17 residues. CDR3 residues: CASSRDPGTVSRGPQHF. The CDR3 DNA sequence: TGTGCCAGCAGTCGTGACCCCGGGACAGTCTCTCGGGGGCCCCAGCATTTT.

The CDR3 spells CASSYSGGAEAFF. In DNA form, the CDR3 reads TGTGCCAGCAGTTACTCGGGAGGGGCGGAAGCTTTCTTT. The genes are TRBV6-5 and TRBJ1-1; a weak D match, TRBD1 (5 bases). Between the trimmed V and J ends, which lost 0 bases and 8 bases, there was a span of 10 bases. Germline values: CDR1 MNHEY, CDR2 SVGAGI. The CDR3 is 13 residues long.

The chain has TRBV10-3 and TRBJ1-4; D remains ambiguous. The CDR3 has 13 amino acids. Germline loops: CDR1 ENHRY, CDR2 SYGVKD. With 8 bases removed from V and 6 bases from J, the gap between germline ends came to 13 bases. The DNA for the CDR3 is TGTGCCATCGGAGCAACGCACGATGAAAAACTGTTTTTT. Its protein is CAIGATHDEKLFF.